Each of the 20 T cell receptor beta chains below was sequenced from the same sample in a study of early T cells in non-severe SARS-CoV-2 infection. From the 5' RACE reads, TCRdb called clonotypes with MiXCR, one entry per CDR3 protein. The profile shows tens of thousands of distinct CDR3 sequences, 5.5% to 7.5% of them singletons. The sample consisted of whole blood. These receptors originate from an adult who was a healthcare worker with PCR-confirmed SARS-CoV-2 infection or an uninfected control (not recorded which).

This clonotype was seen many times. The chain uses TRBV5-5 and TRBJ1-1; D may be TRBD1 (5 bases). The V gene lost 5 bases and the J gene lost 4 bases, with 9 bases spanning the gap. CDR3 length: 12 residues. The V gene's germline CDR1 is SGHKS and CDR2 YYEKEE (reference sequence). CDR3: CASRYDSTEAFF. CDR3 sequence (DNA): TGTGCCAGCAGATATGACAGCACTGAAGCTTTCTTT.

The gene calls are TRBV7-2 and TRBJ2-3, with 10 bases lining up with TRBD2. The ends lost 5 bases at V and 5 bases at J; junction bases unmatched: 10. The length of the CDR3 is 16 residues. The germline V gene encodes CDR1 SGHTA and CDR2 FQGNSA. CDR3 sequence: CASSVDLAGAIDTQYF. The DNA for the CDR3 is TGTGCCAGCAGCGTAGATCTAGCGGGGGCGATAGATACGCAGTATTTT.

The V and J genes are TRBV10-3 and TRBJ2-3; 11 nucleotides align to TRBD2. The V and J ends lost 0 bases and 4 bases, in that order; junction bases with no gene match: 0. Germline V gene sequence: CDR1 ENHRY, CDR2 SYGVKD. The length of the CDR3 is 15 residues. The CDR3 DNA reads TGTGCCATCAGTGAGTCTAGCGGGGGGGCAGATACGCAGTATTTT. Encoded protein: CAISESSGGADTQYF.

This clonotype was observed at least ten times. The chain couples TRBV11-3 to TRBJ2-1, with D hard to call. CDR1 and CDR2 from the germline V gene are SGHNT and YENEEA. The V end was cut by 5 bases, the J end by 7 bases, with 12 bases between. CDR3 length equals 13 residues. The CDR3 here is CASSPMGRNEQFF. CDR3 nucleotide sequence: TGTGCCAGCAGCCCCATGGGCAGGAATGAGCAGTTCTTC.

The chain carries TRBV11-2 and TRBJ2-1; D remains unclear. Germline V gives CDR1 SGHAT, CDR2 FQNNGV. V lost 0 bases and J lost 0, with 6 bases in between. CDR3 size: 15 residues. The CDR3 protein is CASSLDSRSYNEQFF. CDR3 sequence (DNA): TGTGCCAGCAGCTTAGATTCCCGCTCCTACAATGAGCAGTTCTTC.

This clonotype was seen at least ten times. The chain combines TRBV20-1 with TRBJ1-2; TRBD1 agrees at 12 bases. Germline CDR1 reads DFQATT; CDR2 reads SNEGSKA (reference sequence). The CDR3 loop spans 13 amino acids. V lost 5 bases, J lost 5 bases, and 3 bases stayed unmatched. The CDR3: CSAQGQGAYGYTF. As DNA, the CDR3 is TGCAGTGCTCAGGGACAGGGGGCGTATGGCTACACCTTC.

This clonotype was seen many times. The chain employs TRBV28 and TRBJ2-1; 10 bases map to TRBD1. Germline lookup yields CDR1 MDHEN and CDR2 SYDVKM. CDR3 length: 15 residues. V was pared by 4 bases and J by 6 bases, with 6 bases of the junction left unmatched. As DNA, the CDR3 is TGTGCCAGCAGTTCTTCCGGGACAGGGGCCAATGAGCAGTTCTTC. This encodes CASSSSGTGANEQFF.

This clonotype has ten or more counts. This chain links TRBV6-1 with TRBJ1-2, with D unresolved. Germline lookup yields CDR1 MNHNS and CDR2 SASEGT. The V and J ends lost 6 bases and 4 bases respectively, with 12 bases between them. The CDR3 runs 13 residues. In DNA form, the CDR3 reads TGTGCCAGCAGCGGCAGGATCACCTATGGCTACACCTTC. Its translation: CASSGRITYGYTF.

The table lists this clonotype with many counts. V gene TRBV3-2 combines with J gene TRBJ1-4; the table gives TRBD1 as D, unverified against the DNA. TRBV3-2 is a pseudogene. CDR3 size: 17 residues. CDR3 sequence reads: CASSQDSTARCCEKLFF. Written as DNA, the CDR3 is TGTGCCAGCAGCCAAGATTCGACAGCAAGATGTTGTGAAAAACTGTTTTTT.

The chain combines TRBV6-5 with TRBJ2-3; 15 bases map to TRBD2. This CDR3 region has 17 residues. The junction had 6 bases not matched to a gene; V was cut back by 0 bases and J by 8 bases. CDR1 and CDR2 (germline): MNHEY, SVGAGI. The CDR3 loop reads CASSYSGLAGGPGTQYF. The CDR3 DNA is TGTGCCAGCAGTTACTCCGGACTAGCGGGGGGGCCGGGTACGCAGTATTTT.

This clonotype was picked up many times. The genes are TRBV5-4 and TRBJ2-3; D tentatively fits TRBD1 or TRBD2 (5 bases each). CDR3 length equals 16 residues. Germline CDR1 SGHNT, CDR2 YYREEE (reference sequence). V lost 4 bases, J lost 2 bases, and 17 bases lay in between. The chain's CDR3 is CASSHPPGPYTDTQYF. In DNA, the CDR3 is TGTGCCAGCAGCCACCCGCCGGGACCCTACACAGATACGCAGTATTTT.

This clonotype appeared a few times. The rearrangement joins TRBV6-5 to TRBJ1-5; possibly TRBD1 for D (5 bases). V lost 7 bases and J 7 bases, leaving 17 bases between the germline ends. The CDR3 is made up of 14 amino acids. Germline CDR1 is MNHEY and CDR2 is SVGAGI. DNA of the CDR3: TGTGCCAGCACTAAGAGTGGGGGGGGACAGCCCCAGCATTTT. This sequence encodes CASTKSGGGQPQHF.

This clonotype turned up a few times. The V gene is TRBV5-1, the J gene TRBJ2-1, with TRBD1 identical over 8 bases. Per germline, CDR1 SGHRS and CDR2 YFSETQ. The ends lost 2 bases at V and 9 bases at J; junction bases unmatched: 4. The CDR3 runs 13 residues. The CDR3 reads CASSFQGASEQFF. The DNA for the CDR3 is TGCGCCAGCAGCTTTCAGGGGGCGAGTGAGCAGTTCTTC. Supplemented by reference TRBV5-1 and TRBJ2-1, the full variable domain reads KAGVTQTPRYLIKTRGQQVTLSCSPISGHRSVSWYQQTPGQGLQFLFEYFSETQRNKGNFPGRFSGRQFSNSRSEMNVSTLELGDSALYLCASSFQGASEQFFGPGTRLTVL.

This clonotype was observed many times. The chain has TRBV11-2 and TRBJ1-1, with 7 positions matching TRBD1. The ends lost 8 bases at V and 2 bases at J; junction bases unmatched: 5. CDR1 and CDR2 from the germline V gene are SGHAT and FQNNGV. The CDR3 sequence is 13 residues long. The CDR3 here is CASLRDRNTEAFF. In nucleotides, the CDR3 is TGTGCCAGCCTCCGGGACAGAAACACTGAAGCTTTCTTT.

In this sample, this clonotype turned up a few times. This may arise from a read error, as a much more abundant clone is one base away. This chain joins TRBV7-2 and TRBJ1-1; D is uncertain. Trimming took 1 base from V and 7 from J, leaving 10 bases between them. Germline values: CDR1 SGHTA, CDR2 FQGNSA. CDR3 length: 13 amino acids. For the CDR3, the DNA is TGTGCCAGCAGCTTAGGTGGGAGGCATGAAGCTTTCTTT. Residues: CASSLGGRHEAFF.

The sample holds many counts of this clonotype. The rearrangement joins TRBV7-2 to TRBJ1-4; no firm D call. V was shortened by 3 bases and J by 0 bases, with 2 bases between the two germline ends. There are 13 residues in the CDR3. CDR1 is SGHTA, CDR2 FQGNSA, per germline. CDR3 nucleotides: TGTGCCAGCAGCTTTGCAACTAATGAAAAACTGTTTTTT. Protein product: CASSFATNEKLFF.

This clonotype appeared many times. The rearrangement joins TRBV10-2 to TRBJ2-5, with 12 positions matching TRBD2. With V trimmed by 7 bases and J by 5 bases, 5 bases remained unmatched. The CDR3 sequence is 14 residues long. From germline, CDR1 is WSHSY and CDR2 SAAADI. CDR3 bases: TGCGCCAGCAATCTAGCGGGGGGGACGGAGACCCAGTACTTC. Amino acids: CASNLAGGTETQYF.

V gene TRBV6-5 combines with J gene TRBJ2-3, with 10 positions matching TRBD1. The J segment lost 0 bases and the V segment lost 4 bases, leaving 4 bases of the junction unmatched. CDR3 length: 16 amino acids. Germline CDR1 MNHEY, CDR2 SVGAGI. CDR3 in amino acids: CASSSRQGASTDTQYF. CDR3 sequence (DNA): TGTGCCAGCAGTTCAAGACAGGGGGCCAGCACAGATACGCAGTATTTT.

This clonotype has just a few counts. The chain employs TRBV11-2 and TRBJ1-1; tentative D call: TRBD1 (5 bases). Germline V gene lookup returns CDR1 SGHAT and CDR2 FQNNGV. The V end lost 1 base, the J end lost 7 bases, and 10 bases lay between the germline ends. The CDR3 has 13 residues. The CDR3 reads CASSLARVYEAFF. DNA for the CDR3: TGTGCCAGCAGCTTAGCCAGGGTTTATGAAGCTTTCTTT.

This clonotype was detected many times. The chain combines TRBV6-6 with TRBJ1-5; 7 bases map to TRBD1. The trim removed 4 bases at V and 7 bases at J, leaving 10 bases unmatched. The CDR3 covers 15 residues. Germline lookup yields CDR1 MNHNY and CDR2 SVGAGI (reference sequence). CDR3 coding DNA: TGTGCCAGCAGTTTCGCCCACAGGGGAGGGCAGCCCCAGCATTTT. Its translation is CASSFAHRGGQPQHF.